The next 28 T cell receptor beta chains were all read from a single sample in a study of cytomegalovirus exposure and HLA in healthy donors. Both 60 Vbeta primers and 13 Jbeta primers went into the PCR. Sequenced by immunoSEQ multiplex PCR; TCRdb stores in-frame clones only, minus some. Of about 140,000 clones listed, roughly 62% are singletons. What was sequenced was PBMCs. The receptors shown here come from a male donor in good health and CMV-seronegative.

The chain has TRBV15 and TRBJ2-4, with 10 bases identical to TRBD2. Germline values: CDR1 LNHNV, CDR2 YYDKDF (reference sequence). The junction had 6 bases not matched to a gene; V was cut back by 1 base and J by 9 bases. This CDR3 contains 15 residues. The CDR3 spells CATSRVRTSGSIQYF. CDR3 nucleotides: TGTGCCACCAGCAGAGTGCGGACTAGCGGTAGCATTCAGTACTTC.

The sample holds a few counts of this clone. The chain combines TRBV27 with TRBJ2-1; TRBD2 matches at 10 bases. The V and J ends lost 5 bases and 4 bases, in that order; junction bases with no gene match: 5. The V gene's germline CDR1 is MNHEY and CDR2 SMNVEV (reference sequence). CDR3 size: 15 residues. CDR3 DNA: TGTGCCAGCAGTCACACTAGCGGGGCATACAATGAGCAGTTCTTC. Protein product: CASSHTSGAYNEQFF.

This clone has a handful of counts. The V call is TRBV5-6, the J call TRBJ2-1; D unresolved. V lost 2 bases and J lost 8, with 20 bases in between. Looked up from germline, CDR1 is SGHDT and CDR2 is YYEEEE. The CDR3 runs 16 residues. The CDR3, as DNA: TGTGCCAGCAGCTTATTCTCCCCCGCTGGCCTCCATGAGCAGTTCTTC. It encodes CASSLFSPAGLHEQFF.

The chain has TRBV28 and TRBJ2-7; TRBD2 matches 7 bases. With V trimmed by 2 bases and J by 0 bases, 7 bases remained unmatched. The CDR3 spans 16 residues. The V gene's germline CDR1 is MDHEN and CDR2 SYDVKM. The CDR3 spells CASSLAGLAGSYEQYF. DNA of the CDR3: TGTGCCAGCAGTTTAGCGGGCTTAGCGGGCTCCTACGAGCAGTACTTC.

The chain links TRBV9 to TRBJ1-4; D is uncertain. V was shortened by 4 bases and J by 7 bases, with 8 bases between the two germline ends. CDR3 size: 12 residues. Germline V lookup: CDR1 SGDLS, CDR2 YYNGEE. The CDR3 loop is CASSLSGEKLFF. CDR3 nucleotides: TGTGCCAGCAGCTTAAGCGGTGAAAAACTGTTTTTT. The full variable domain, rest sourced from reference TRBV9 and TRBJ1-4, is DSGVTQTPKHLITATGQRVTLRCSPRSGDLSVYWYQQSLDQGLQFLIQYYNGEERAKGNILERFSAQQFPDLHSELNLSSLELGDSALYFCASSLSGEKLFFGSGTQLSVL.

The V call is TRBV11-2, the J call TRBJ2-7; 7 bases agree with TRBD1. After removal of 3 bases from V and 6 bases from J, the junction contained 11 bases not matched to a gene. The CDR3 is made up of 15 amino acids. The germline gives CDR1 SGHAT, CDR2 FQNNGV. The CDR3 sequence is CASSFGGTVSGEQYF. CDR3 in DNA: TGTGCCAGCAGCTTCGGTGGGACAGTGTCCGGCGAGCAGTACTTC.

The chain uses TRBV4-1 and TRBJ1-5, with a possible D match to TRBD1 (5 bases). With 1 base removed from V and 1 base from J, the gap between germline ends came to 11 bases. The CDR3 covers 16 residues. Germline V lookup: CDR1 MGHRA, CDR2 YSYEKL. The CDR3 nucleotides read TGCGCCAGCAGCCAAGTTGGGGGAGGGAGCAATCAGCCCCAGCATTTT. This translates into CASSQVGGGSNQPQHF.

The chain combines TRBV6-4 with TRBJ1-2; a weak D match, TRBD1 (5 bases). CDR1 is MRHNA and CDR2 is SNTAGT in the germline V gene. The V and J ends lost 3 bases and 6 bases respectively, with 14 bases between them. The CDR3 is made up of 14 amino acids. DNA of the CDR3: TGTGCCAGCAGTGAGTACGCCAGGGAGGATGGCTACACCTTC. Its translation: CASSEYAREDGYTF.

Comments on this clone: At one end the junction does not follow the germline gene, possibly because of a read error. In DNA form, the CDR3 reads TGTTCCAGCAGCCGGGACATGGACAATTCACCCCTCCACTTT. Protein sequence: CSSSRDMDNSPLHF. The chain carries TRBV7-9 and TRBJ1-6, with D perhaps matching TRBD1 (6 bases). The CDR3 has 14 residues. Germline V gene sequence: CDR1 SEHNR, CDR2 FQNEAQ (reference sequence).

V is TRBV2 and J is TRBJ2-3; 11 positions match TRBD1. The trim removed 2 bases at V and 3 bases at J, leaving 10 bases unmatched. The length of the CDR3 is 18 residues. Per the germline V gene, CDR1 is SNHLY and CDR2 is FYNNEI. CDR3: CASSEWTGGRGFTDTQYF. DNA for the CDR3: TGTGCCAGCAGTGAATGGACAGGGGGCCGTGGGTTTACAGATACGCAGTATTTT.

The chain recombines TRBV7-2 with TRBJ2-5; tentative D call: TRBD2 (6 bases). Germline CDR1 is SGHTA and CDR2 is FQGNSA. The germline V and J ends were trimmed by 5 bases and 5 bases, with 12 bases remaining between them. The CDR3 has 13 amino acids. The CDR3 protein is CASSLGLMETQYF. DNA of the CDR3: TGTGCCAGCAGCCTTGGACTAATGGAGACCCAGTACTTC.

This clone was seen more than once but under ten times. This sequence joins TRBV6-6 and TRBJ2-3, with TRBD1 matching 10 bases. Trimming at V came to 2 bases and at J to 6 bases, leaving 2 bases not matched to a gene. Germline V lookup: CDR1 MNHNY, CDR2 SVGAGI (reference sequence). The CDR3 has 14 amino acids. For the CDR3, the DNA is TGTGCCAGCAGTTACGGACAGGGGGGGGATACGCAGTATTTT. Amino acids: CASSYGQGGDTQYF.

The chain combines TRBV5-6 with TRBJ2-7, with TRBD2 as a possible D gene (6 bases). Looked up from germline, CDR1 is SGHDT and CDR2 is YYEEEE. This CDR3 comprises 15 residues. The V end lost 0 bases, the J end lost 2 bases, and 12 bases lay between the germline ends. The CDR3 spells CASSLGGGRPYEQYF. CDR3 bases: TGTGCCAGCAGCTTGGGCGGAGGGCGCCCCTACGAGCAGTACTTC.

The V and J genes are TRBV5-4 and TRBJ2-3; 8 nucleotides agree with TRBD2. V was clipped by 4 bases and J by 4 bases; unmatched bases: 11. This CDR3 comprises 16 residues. The germline gives CDR1 SGHNT, CDR2 YYREEE (reference sequence). The CDR3 sequence: CASSRGGAGGPDTQYF. CDR3 bases: TGTGCCAGCAGCCGGGGGGGGGCGGGGGGCCCAGATACGCAGTATTTT.

The chain couples TRBV9 to TRBJ2-1; 10 bases are a match to TRBD2. Germline CDR1 and CDR2: SGDLS and YYNGEE. After removal of 3 bases from V and 5 bases from J, the junction contained 5 bases not matched to a gene. The CDR3 extends over 15 amino acids. In DNA, the CDR3 is TGTGCCAGCAGCGGGGTTCTAGCGGGGGACAATGAGCAGTTCTTC. Translated, it gives CASSGVLAGDNEQFF.

The gene calls are TRBV7-2 and TRBJ2-7, with a tentative D call TRBD1 (7 bases). There are 18 residues in the CDR3. In germline, CDR1 is SGHTA, CDR2 FQGNSA. Trimming removed 2 bases at V and 0 bases at J, with 20 bases between. CDR3 amino acids: CASSLTAAGQYISYEQYF. The DNA for the CDR3 is TGTGCCAGCAGCTTAACCGCGGCGGGACAGTATATCTCCTACGAGCAGTACTTC.

The chain is built from TRBV27 and TRBJ1-6; D is unclear. Trimming pared 2 bases from V and 9 bases from J, leaving 11 bases between. The CDR3 runs to 14 residues. In germline, CDR1 is MNHEY, CDR2 SMNVEV (reference sequence). This chain's CDR3 is CASSLLVSGSPLHF. CDR3 DNA sequence: TGTGCCAGCAGTTTACTGGTTAGTGGTTCACCCCTCCACTTT.

The chain combines TRBV28 with TRBJ2-3; no reliable D call. The CDR3 consists of 14 residues. Looked up from germline, CDR1 is MDHEN and CDR2 is SYDVKM. With 8 bases removed from V and 0 bases from J, the gap between germline ends came to 12 bases. The CDR3 loop reads CASRRPVSTDTQYF. The CDR3 DNA follows: TGTGCCAGCCGCAGGCCAGTCAGCACAGATACGCAGTATTTT. The full variable domain, in which reference TRBV28 and TRBJ2-3 provide the parts outside the CDR3, is DVKVTQSSRYLVKRTGEKVFLECVQDMDHENMFWYRQDPGLGLRLIYFSYDVKMKEKGDIPEGYSVSREKKERFSLILESASTNQTSMYLCASRRPVSTDTQYFGPGTRLTVL.

The gene calls are TRBV4-3 and TRBJ1-1; D not resolved. This CDR3 has 15 amino acids. The germline CDR1 and CDR2 sequences are LGHNA and YSLEER. V lost 0 bases and J lost 3, with 11 bases in between. This chain's CDR3 is CASSQDPVPYTEAFF. In nucleotides, the CDR3 is TGCGCCAGCAGCCAAGATCCAGTGCCCTACACTGAAGCTTTCTTT.

This chain connects TRBV2 to TRBJ1-2; D call uncertain. Germline lookup yields CDR1 SNHLY and CDR2 FYNNEI. The CDR3 has 12 amino acids. Trimming removed 4 bases at V and 3 bases at J, with 6 bases between. CDR3 DNA sequence: TGTGCCAGCAGTGTGCAGGACTATGGCTACACCTTC. Translated, it gives CASSVQDYGYTF.

The V call is TRBV6-5, the J call TRBJ2-7; the D is unclear. Germline V lookup: CDR1 MNHEY, CDR2 SVGAGI. CDR3 size: 14 residues. V was cut by 2 bases and J by 3 bases, with 11 bases left in between. The CDR3 region is CASSYIDKFYEQYF. Here the CDR3 DNA reads TGTGCCAGCAGTTACATAGACAAGTTCTACGAGCAGTACTTC.

The gene calls are TRBV28 and TRBJ1-1, with D possibly being TRBD1 (5 bases). Trimming left V 7 bases short and J 0 bases short, with 12 bases between. This CDR3 has 14 amino acids. From germline, CDR1 is MDHEN and CDR2 SYDVKM. CDR3 sequence reads: CASTEAGMNTEAFF. CDR3 DNA: TGTGCCAGCACCGAGGCAGGGATGAACACTGAAGCTTTCTTT. Combining the CDR3 with reference TRBV28 and TRBJ1-1 gives the whole variable domain DVKVTQSSRYLVKRTGEKVFLECVQDMDHENMFWYRQDPGLGLRLIYFSYDVKMKEKGDIPEGYSVSREKKERFSLILESASTNQTSMYLCASTEAGMNTEAFFGQGTRLTVV.

There are a few counts of this clone. One end of the junction is discordant with germline, which a read error may explain. The CDR3 coding sequence is TGTTCCAGCAGCCCTCGAGAAAACACCATATATTTT. This gives the protein CSSSPRENTIYF. This sequence joins TRBV7-9 and TRBJ1-3; D is unclear. Germline V gives CDR1 SEHNR, CDR2 FQNEAQ (reference sequence). The CDR3 is 12 residues long.

This clone was recorded a few times. The V call is TRBV6-5, the J call TRBJ2-3; TRBD2 aligns across 10 bases. CDR3 size: 14 residues. J was trimmed by 4 bases and V by 6 bases; bases with no gene match: 4. CDR1 is MNHEY, CDR2 SVGAGI, per germline. In DNA form, the CDR3 reads TGTGCCAGCAGCCTTGGACTAGCGGCAGATACGCAGTATTTT. It specifies CASSLGLAADTQYF.

The chain employs TRBV18 and TRBJ1-2; D might be TRBD1 (5 bases). The CDR3 length is 15 residues. Germline lookup yields CDR1 KGHSH and CDR2 LQKENI. The V and J ends lost 0 bases and 1 base respectively, with 9 bases between them. The CDR3 is CASSPPDSYNYGYTF. CDR3 sequence (DNA): TGTGCCAGCTCACCACCCGACAGTTATAACTATGGCTACACCTTC.

This clone was recorded a few times. The V call is TRBV7-3, the J call TRBJ1-5, with TRBD1 matching 7 bases. Per germline, CDR1 SGHTA and CDR2 FQGTGA. CDR3 length: 14 amino acids. Trimming took 4 bases from V and 8 from J; bases not matched to a gene: 8. The CDR3 DNA is TGTGCCAGCAGCTCCAAACAGGGGAAGGAGCCCCAGCATTTT. This codes for CASSSKQGKEPQHF.

CDR3 bases: TGTGCCAGCAGCGGACCGGGACAGGGGTTGTATAGCAATCAGCCCCAGCATTTT. Translating it yields CASSGPGQGLYSNQPQHF. The chain uses TRBV7-2 and TRBJ1-5, with 10 nucleotides matching TRBD1. The germline V gene has CDR1 SGHTA and CDR2 FQGNSA. The V segment lost 5 bases and the J segment 0 bases; nucleotides outside the gene matches: 10. The CDR3 is made up of 18 amino acids.

This clone was found once. This chain connects TRBV11-2 to TRBJ2-7; the match to TRBD1 covers 8 bases. V dropped 1 base and J dropped 5; count of bases not matched to a gene: 19. Germline V gene data show CDR1 as SGHAT and CDR2 as FQNNGV. This CDR3 spans 19 amino acids. CDR3 sequence: CASSLVMIAFGTGSHEQYF. The CDR3 DNA is TGTGCCAGCAGCTTAGTAATGATCGCTTTCGGGACAGGATCCCACGAGCAGTACTTC. Complete variable domain (other parts from reference TRBV11-2 and TRBJ2-7): EAGVAQSPRYKIIEKRQSVAFWCNPISGHATLYWYQQILGQGPKLLIQFQNNGVVDDSQLPKDRFSAERLKGVDSTLKIQPAKLEDSAVYLCASSLVMIAFGTGSHEQYFGPGTRLTVT.